Only a few counts were recorded for the clone carrying this TCR beta chain. The trim removed 5 bases at V and 7 bases at J, leaving 6 bases unmatched. CDR1 and CDR2 from the germline V gene are SGHTA and FQGTGA. The CDR3 loop spans 14 amino acids. Time point in this sample: patch test 1, 2 weeks after DPC sensitization. The treatment was: therapeutic diphenylcyclopropenone sensitization with weekly scalp DPC. Participating donors were patients with alopecia, aged 18 to 70 years, considered appropriate candidates for DPC. This entry is derived from a study of human T cells and chemical hapten exposure. The study's library attached unique molecular identifiers to single cDNA molecules. TCRdb passed the RACE reads through MiXCR, listing each CDR3 protein once. The sample has more than 70,000 distinct CDR3 sequences; over 9.5% are singletons.

The receptor's source is a woman in her sixties or seventies with alopecia areata. Some clones in this sample may be carry-over from other donors' samples. This specimen consisted of whole blood, obtained in connection with sensitization to the hapten diphenylcyclopropenone (DPC). This chain uses TRBV7-3 with TRBJ2-1; TRBD1 agrees at 9 bases. CDR3 sequence reads: CASSRTGTGNEQFF. The DNA for the CDR3 is TGTGCCAGCAGCCGCACGGGGACAGGGAATGAGCAGTTCTTC.